This TCR beta chain was sequenced for a study of vaccination and CD4 T cells after COVID-19. Overall study context: Overlapping spike peptides of SARS-CoV-2, HCoV-NL63, HCoV-OC43 and HCoV-229E stimulated the cells.

This sample's time point: late sampling 161 to 241 days after vaccination in a few convalescent patients. Treatment meaning: roughly 10-day PBMC culture with coronavirus spike peptide pools or control peptides (ViraFEST assay). CDR3 length: 14 residues. V lost 5 bases and J lost 2, with 12 bases in between. Germline CDR1 is SEHNR and CDR2 is FQNEAQ (reference sequence). A word on this clonotype: Its matching antigen is unknown.

Sequenced with the Oncomine TCR Beta short-read assay was DNA taken from cultured CD4+ T cells. TCRdb re-derived calls from the PCR reads in MiXCR, one entry per CDR3 protein. The profile shows 17,000 or so distinct CDR3 sequences, about 52% of them singletons. Sequenced material: CD4+ T cells from blood, cultured in vitro, taken about 7 months after SARS-CoV-2 vaccination. The clonotype was recovered from a human donor who had recovered from COVID-19. The rearrangement links TRBV7-9 to TRBJ2-5; D remains ambiguous. The CDR3 is CASSPYAVQETQYF. CDR3 sequence (DNA): TGTGCCAGCAGCCCCTATGCGGTTCAAGAGACCCAGTACTTC.